A selection of T cell receptor beta chains follows, all from one sample in a study of response to subunit inactivated influenza vaccine. TCRdb re-called the RT-PCR reads through MiXCR, storing one row per CDR3 protein. The sample has 610,000 or so distinct CDR3 sequences; around 15% are singletons. The sequencing used PBMCs from blood, collected 12 days after vaccination. The receptors here all came from a man aged 45-65 years who received an inactivated influenza vaccine. CDR3s include the opening cysteine and the closing phenylalanine or tryptophan. Each record gives: V gene, CDR3 protein.

v_call: TRBV24-1
cdr3_aa: CATSDFTSTASTDTQYF

v_call: TRBV10-1
cdr3_aa: CASSDGGRAKNIQYF

v_call: TRBV6-1
cdr3_aa: CASRQGGPGNTIYF

v_call: TRBV11-2
cdr3_aa: CASSIRDGSYEQYF

v_call: TRBV5-1
cdr3_aa: CASTAGKEETQYF

v_call: TRBV5-1
cdr3_aa: CASIRGSGNNGELFF

v_call: TRBV2
cdr3_aa: CASNPDSNTGELFF

v_call: TRBV13
cdr3_aa: CASTRGQRSSYEQYF

v_call: TRBV3-1
cdr3_aa: CASSHTSGTSGRKYNEQFF

v_call: TRBV20-1
cdr3_aa: CSASDTSGRAYNEQFF

v_call: TRBV29-1
cdr3_aa: CSVAQDSVTYEQYF

v_call: TRBV5-1
cdr3_aa: CASRDLGTGGPYEQYF

v_call: TRBV7-8
cdr3_aa: CASSRTGGLGYTF

v_call: TRBV10-3
cdr3_aa: CAIRANPTGELFF

v_call: TRBV6-5
cdr3_aa: CASSTDSTEAFF

v_call: TRBV4-3
cdr3_aa: CASSQGRTGGIADTQYF

v_call: TRBV16
cdr3_aa: CASSQSPQLSNQPQHF

v_call: TRBV28
cdr3_aa: CASSLGGGGSTEAFF

v_call: TRBV15
cdr3_aa: CATSRGGTGTVGELFF

v_call: TRBV6-5
cdr3_aa: CASSYSLRVGANTGELFF

v_call: TRBV12-3/TRBV12-4
cdr3_aa: CASSFYRGRAGANVLTF

v_call: TRBV7-2
cdr3_aa: CASSVTPGTVNEKLFF

v_call: TRBV6-5
cdr3_aa: CASSYRGDSNSPLHF

v_call: TRBV5-1
cdr3_aa: CASSLVTGISSGANVLTF

v_call: TRBV5-5
cdr3_aa: CASSLRHDEQYF

v_call: TRBV7-2
cdr3_aa: CASSQTLAGSYTF

v_call: TRBV29-1
cdr3_aa: CSVYNPGPLRENYEQYF

v_call: TRBV12-3/TRBV12-4
cdr3_aa: CASGSLTDRVTGELFF

v_call: TRBV20-1
cdr3_aa: CSGRRTGMGNQPQHF

v_call: TRBV7-2
cdr3_aa: CASSTDRISGNTIYF